This TCR beta chain was sequenced in a study of graft-versus-host responses after intestinal transplantation. About the study: Every transplant recipient was induced with anti-thymocyte globulin, then maintained on tacrolimus and steroids for roughly 3 years.

With respect to this clone: The antigen is undetermined.

Data came from immunoSEQ multiplex PCR; TCRdb stores just in-frame clones and leaves some out. The repertoire has around 96,000 clones, roughly 90% of them found once; the top ten carry around 0.17%. The CDR3 loop spans 13 amino acids. The V gene end was trimmed by 0 bases and the J gene end by 3 bases; junction bases not matched to a gene: 1. Germline CDR1 reads GTSNPN; CDR2 reads SVGIG (reference sequence). The sample in question was unstimulated CD4+ T cells sorted from spleen or lymph node cells, obtained before intestinal transplant. This chain joins TRBV30 and TRBJ2-7; 8 bases line up with TRBD2. The sequence came from a human donor who received an intestinal transplant. CDR3 DNA: TGTGCCTGGAGTGTGCTAGCGGGCTACGAGCAGTACTTC. Translation: CAWSVLAGYEQYF.